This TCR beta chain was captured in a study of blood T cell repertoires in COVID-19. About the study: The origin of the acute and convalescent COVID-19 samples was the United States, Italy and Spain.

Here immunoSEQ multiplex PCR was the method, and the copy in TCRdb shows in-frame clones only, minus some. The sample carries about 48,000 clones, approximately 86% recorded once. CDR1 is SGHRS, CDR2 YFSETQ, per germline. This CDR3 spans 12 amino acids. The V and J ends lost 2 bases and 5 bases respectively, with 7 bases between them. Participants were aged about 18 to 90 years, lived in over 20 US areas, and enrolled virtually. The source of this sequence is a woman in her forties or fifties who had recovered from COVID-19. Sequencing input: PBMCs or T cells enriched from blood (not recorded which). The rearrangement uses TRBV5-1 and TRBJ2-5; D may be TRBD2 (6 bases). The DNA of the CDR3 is TGCGCCAGCAGCTTTGGGGGGGAGACCCAGTACTTC. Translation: CASSFGGETQYF.